Listed below are T cell receptor beta chains from one sample, sequenced in a study of cytomegalovirus exposure and HLA in healthy donors. Libraries were prepared by immunoSEQ multiplex PCR; TCRdb keeps only in-frame clonotypes and omits some of them. The ten top clones account for about 1.2%, within a sample of about 170,000 clones. What was sequenced was PBMCs. These receptor sequences come from a woman aged 55-75 years in good health and CMV-seronegative. CDR3s leave out the opening cysteine and the closing phenylalanine or tryptophan.

j_gene | v_gene | CDR3aa
TRBJ2-7 | TRBV7-3 | ASSSSGYSYEQY
TRBJ1-2 | TRBV5-1 | ASSLVEWRGYT
TRBJ1-5 | TRBV5-6 | ASSLGGGWDSNQPQH
TRBJ2-2 | TRBV5-5 | ASSLGSGSWNTGELF
TRBJ2-5 | TRBV7-9 | ASSLGQGYQETQY
TRBJ2-5 | TRBV9 | ASSVASGKETQY
TRBJ2-5 | TRBV5-4 | ASSPWTGEGQETQY
TRBJ2-7 | TRBV29-1 | SATATVSSYEQY
TRBJ1-2 | TRBV11-2 | ASSLRGPNYGYT
TRBJ2-3 | TRBV10-3 | AISESDPSGGY
TRBJ1-1 | TRBV10-1 | ASSDGGRGITEAF
TRBJ1-2 | TRBV9 | ASSLGTQLGYT
TRBJ2-3 | TRBV21-1 | ASSISSGTATDTQY
TRBJ1-3 | TRBV7-9 | ASSLAPGQGVYGNTIY
TRBJ1-1 | TRBV4-2 | ASSQGGGRDTEAF
TRBJ2-1 | TRBV5-1 | ASSLERLAGVYEQF
TRBJ2-7 | TRBV7-9 | ASIPQGWDEQY
TRBJ2-5 | TRBV7-2 | ASSLGAPETQY
TRBJ1-3 | TRBV6-6 | ASSLQGTHSGNTIY
TRBJ2-3 | TRBV6-5 | ASSHSGSRTDTQY
TRBJ2-7 | TRBV5-1 | ASSLEGIPYEQY
TRBJ2-1 | TRBV30 | AWSISGSYTEQF
TRBJ2-5 | TRBV2 | ASNLGQQETQY
TRBJ1-1 | TRBV7-9 | AGTGVGTEAF
TRBJ2-7 | TRBV7-8 | ASSLRARILAGGSYEQY
TRBJ1-5 | TRBV6-5 | ASSYLVGQPQH
TRBJ1-1 | TRBV7-9 | ASSLVIGTGGTEAF
TRBJ1-6 | TRBV19 | ASSTQGQGGSPLH
TRBJ1-1 | TRBV2 | ASEATGYTEAF
TRBJ2-7 | TRBV4-2 | ASSLGPSGSYEQY
TRBJ2-7 | TRBV7-3 | ASSAEGQGAREQY
TRBJ2-2 | TRBV11-3 | ASSFAFGRELF
TRBJ1-6 | TRBV18 | ASSPTDKDSPLH
TRBJ1-2 | TRBV5-4 | ASSSTLTGNYGYT
TRBJ2-1 | TRBV5-1 | ASSPGQGYDNEQF
TRBJ1-5 | TRBV10-3 | AISETSDRHVGQPQH
TRBJ1-2 | TRBV2 | ASTDTGTGKPYT
TRBJ2-6 | TRBV19 | ASLSGANVLT
TRBJ2-7 | TRBV6-5 | ASSFRGSYEQY
TRBJ1-1 | TRBV7-9 | ASSWGGLRNTEAF
TRBJ2-3 | TRBV25-1 | ASSHRGIITDTQY
TRBJ1-1 | TRBV5-1 | ASSLTGVLNTEAF
TRBJ1-6 | TRBV2 | ASSESRQGYSPLH
TRBJ2-1 | TRBV7-6 | ASSLYGTSDPNEQF
TRBJ1-5 | TRBV27 | ASREGPGPQH
TRBJ2-3 | TRBV5-1 | ASSFGLAGTDTQY
TRBJ1-4 | TRBV5-8 | ASSQYRDWGEKLF
TRBJ1-1 | TRBV4-3 | ASSQDREESTEAF
TRBJ2-7 | TRBV19 | ASSMGGIPYEQY
TRBJ2-7 | TRBV7-7 | ASSVGTGPNEQY
TRBJ1-2 | TRBV7-2 | ASSLTGGSGYT
TRBJ2-7 | TRBV27 | ASRAQGPLPYEQY
TRBJ2-7 | TRBV7-2 | ASSSQGGSEQY
TRBJ1-6 | TRBV6-6 | ASSRTGGVNSPLH
TRBJ1-2 | TRBV5-6 | ASSLGTGRPVGYGYT
TRBJ2-7 | TRBV10-3 | AISRQTGEQY
TRBJ2-3 | TRBV15 | ATSRDGPGKRTSGTRTDTQY